Below, one T cell receptor (beta chain) is given with its context. Its specificity is not known. The J segment lost 6 bases and the V segment lost 6 bases, leaving 10 bases of the junction unmatched. This CDR3 has 16 residues. CDR1 is SNHLY and CDR2 is FYNNEI in the germline V gene. The sample belongs to a study of type 1 regulatory T cells. For the study at large: T-allo10 is an in vitro-generated, Tr1-enriched CD4 T cell product specific for alloantigen.

Graft donor-derived T-allo10 cells were described as host-alloantigen-specific, anergic, and alloantigen-specifically suppressive. From the reads, TCRdb called clonotypes with MiXCR, one entry per CDR3 protein. The table has over 55,000 distinct CDR3 sequences, approximately 64% seen once; the top ten hold about 8%. The V and J genes are TRBV2 and TRBJ2-3; 12 nucleotides match TRBD2. The TCR comes from a human donor in good health. The specimen sequenced was cultured T cells, either the whole culture or a sorted T cell fraction (not recorded which). The subset: Tr1-enriched cell product generated in vitro against host alloantigens. The CDR3 DNA is TGTGCCAGCAGGATAATGACTAGCGGGAGTTCCGATACGCAGTATTTT. Translation gives CASRIMTSGSSDTQYF.